This T cell receptor (beta chain) stems from a study of CD8+ T cells in alopecia areata. In the study overall: The approximately 7-11-week-old female C3H/HeJ mice were given skin taken from roughly 6-13-month-old C3H/HeJ graft donors that had spontaneous alopecia.

Study-wide points: Clonality in lesional scalp, especially alopecia totalis/universalis, exceeded that of normal scalp.

Sequencing templates came from extracted RNA that was reverse transcribed into cDNA. Generated by immunoSEQ multiplex PCR, the TCRdb table keeps only in-frame clones and is missing some. This repertoire holds 250,000 or so clones, and none appear only once. After removal of 5 bases from V and 3 bases from J, the junction contained 6 bases not matched to a gene. The CDR3 has 15 amino acids. Looked up from germline, CDR1 is SGHDT and CDR2 is FRDEAV. Sorting of pooled cutaneous lymph node cells used CD4, CD8alpha, NKG2D, NKG2ACE and other markers. This clone showed up just a few times. Its specificity is not known. Gene labels here are mouse ones. With the read ending 4 residues before the CDR3 end, the germline J gene is used to fill in that end.

The TCR originated in a C3H/HeJ mouse with alopecia areata. Strain haplotype at MHC: H2-k. Sequencing input: CD4+ T cells sorted from a lymph node. The chain links TRBV14 to TRBJ2-5; 10 positions agree with TRBD1. This CDR3 reads CASSPGQGGQDTQYF. CDR3 bases read: TGTGCCAGCAGCCCCGGACAGGGGGGACAAGAC.